These T cell receptor beta chains were read from a single sample in a study of regulatory T cells in long-lasting Graves disease. TCRdb re-analysed the multiplex PCR reads in MiXCR, keeping a single row per CDR3 protein. The table lists 300,000 to 500,000 distinct CDR3 sequences, roughly 20% of them singletons. Specimen: peripheral blood mononuclear cells (PBMCs), collected when the disease was refractory, from a patient treated with antithyroid drugs. The receptors were gathered from a female donor with Graves disease. Both conserved end residues are part of each CDR3. Fields, in order: V gene, D gene, J gene, clone size, CDR3 DNA, CDR3 protein. D genes are given only for firm matches. Some rows mark clone size as missing; the rest say once, few, many or name a class of expanded clone.

v_gene: TRBV7-9; d_gene: -; j_gene: TRBJ2-7; abundance: many; CDR3nt: TGTGCCAGCAGCTTAGACCGTGGCTACGAGCAGTACTTC; CDR3aa: CASSLDRGYEQYF
v_gene: TRBV28; d_gene: -; j_gene: TRBJ2-5; abundance: few; CDR3nt: TGTGCCAGCAGCCCCCAATCGAGAGGAGAGACCCAGTACTTC; CDR3aa: CASSPQSRGETQYF
v_gene: TRBV2; d_gene: TRBD2; j_gene: TRBJ2-1; abundance: -; CDR3nt: TGTGCCAGCAGTGAAGCTTGGGGACTAGGGGAGTTCTTC; CDR3aa: CASSEAWGLGEFF
v_gene: TRBV13; d_gene: TRBD2; j_gene: TRBJ2-1; abundance: -; CDR3nt: TGTGCCAGCAGCTCCCGGGGGGGCGGGAGTTTGAAGCAGTTCTTC; CDR3aa: CASSSRGGGSLKQFF
v_gene: TRBV12-3/TRBV12-4; d_gene: -; j_gene: TRBJ1-5; abundance: few; CDR3nt: TGTGCCAGCAGTACTTTTGGTCTTAGCAATCAGCCCCAGCATTTT; CDR3aa: CASSTFGLSNQPQHF
v_gene: TRBV6-2/TRBV6-3; d_gene: TRBD2; j_gene: TRBJ2-2; abundance: many; CDR3nt: TGTGCCAGCAGTTCTCGCGGGGGAGGCGGGGAGCTGTTTTTT; CDR3aa: CASSSRGGGGELFF
v_gene: TRBV6-1; d_gene: -; j_gene: TRBJ1-1; abundance: -; CDR3nt: TGTGCCAGCAGCCACGAGTCAGCTATGATGATCACTGAAGCTTTCTTT; CDR3aa: CASSHESAMMITEAFF
v_gene: TRBV6-2/TRBV6-3; d_gene: -; j_gene: TRBJ1-5; abundance: -; CDR3nt: TGTGCCAGCAGCCAATCCGCTATCGGGCAGCCCCAGCATTTT; CDR3aa: CASSQSAIGQPQHF
v_gene: TRBV6-2/TRBV6-3; d_gene: TRBD1; j_gene: TRBJ1-2; abundance: -; CDR3nt: TGTGCCAGCAGTTACGAGACAGGGATGGACCATGGCTACACCTTC; CDR3aa: CASSYETGMDHGYTF
v_gene: TRBV12-3/TRBV12-4; d_gene: -; j_gene: TRBJ2-7; abundance: -; CDR3nt: TGTGCCAGCAGTCGATTTCCCTACGAGCAGTACTTC; CDR3aa: CASSRFPYEQYF
v_gene: TRBV2; d_gene: -; j_gene: TRBJ2-2; abundance: many; CDR3nt: TGTGCCAGCACCCGGGTGGGGTCCAACACCGGGGAGCTGTTTTTT; CDR3aa: CASTRVGSNTGELFF
v_gene: TRBV29-1; d_gene: TRBD1; j_gene: TRBJ1-1; abundance: -; CDR3nt: TGCAGCGGACAGGGGAGCGCTGAAGCTTTCTTT; CDR3aa: CSGQGSAEAFF
v_gene: TRBV11-2; d_gene: -; j_gene: TRBJ2-7; abundance: many; CDR3nt: TGTGCCAGCAGCCCCAATAGCGGCACCAGACCCTACGAGCAGTACTTC; CDR3aa: CASSPNSGTRPYEQYF
v_gene: TRBV7-3; d_gene: TRBD1; j_gene: TRBJ2-3; abundance: -; CDR3nt: TGTGCCAGCAGCAGAACAGGGGCAGGGACGGGAGATACGCAGTATTTT; CDR3aa: CASSRTGAGTGDTQYF
v_gene: TRBV7-8; d_gene: -; j_gene: TRBJ2-3; abundance: few; CDR3nt: TGTGCCAGCAGCTTAGCGGAGCGGGTCCTGCGGGGCCCTAGCACAGATACGCAGTATTTT; CDR3aa: CASSLAERVLRGPSTDTQYF
v_gene: TRBV6-2/TRBV6-3; d_gene: -; j_gene: TRBJ2-7; abundance: -; CDR3nt: TGTGCCAGCAGTTACTTTTCCGCCGAGCAGTACTTC; CDR3aa: CASSYFSAEQYF
v_gene: TRBV27; d_gene: -; j_gene: TRBJ1-5; abundance: many; CDR3nt: TGTGCCAGCAGTTTGGAGGGGAGAAGTGCTTATCAGCCCCAGCATTTT; CDR3aa: CASSLEGRSAYQPQHF
v_gene: TRBV27; d_gene: -; j_gene: TRBJ2-3; abundance: -; CDR3nt: TGTGCCAGCAGTTTAGCTCGGGAGTCAGATACGCAGTATTTT; CDR3aa: CASSLARESDTQYF
v_gene: TRBV15; d_gene: -; j_gene: TRBJ2-1; abundance: few; CDR3nt: TGTGCCACCAGCGGAAGGACAGGGAGGGATGAGCAGTTCTTC; CDR3aa: CATSGRTGRDEQFF
v_gene: TRBV11-3; d_gene: -; j_gene: TRBJ2-2; abundance: many; CDR3nt: TGTGCCAGCAGTTCCAGGGGGAACACCGGGGAGCTGTTTTTT; CDR3aa: CASSSRGNTGELFF
v_gene: TRBV4-3; d_gene: -; j_gene: TRBJ1-1; abundance: -; CDR3nt: TGCGCCAGCAGCCAAGAGCTGGCTGGGAGTAGGGCTGAAGCTTTCTTT; CDR3aa: CASSQELAGSRAEAFF
v_gene: TRBV7-2; d_gene: -; j_gene: TRBJ2-1; abundance: -; CDR3nt: TGTGCCAGCAGCTTACGACTCAACAATGAGCAGTTCTTC; CDR3aa: CASSLRLNNEQFF
v_gene: TRBV20-1; d_gene: -; j_gene: TRBJ2-7; abundance: many; CDR3nt: TGCAGTGCTAGTACCGACCCCTACGAGCAGTACTTC; CDR3aa: CSASTDPYEQYF
v_gene: TRBV19; d_gene: -; j_gene: TRBJ1-1; abundance: -; CDR3nt: TGTGTCAGTAGTATAGGTGCAGGGGTGACTGAAGCTTTCTTT; CDR3aa: CVSSIGAGVTEAFF
v_gene: TRBV20-1; d_gene: -; j_gene: TRBJ2-1; abundance: few; CDR3nt: TGCAGTGCTGCCTCGGGTAATGAGCAGTTCTTC; CDR3aa: CSAASGNEQFF
v_gene: TRBV15; d_gene: TRBD1; j_gene: TRBJ2-6; abundance: -; CDR3nt: TGTGCCACTCAGGACAGGGCTGGGGCCAACGTCCTGACTTTC; CDR3aa: CATQDRAGANVLTF
v_gene: TRBV20-1; d_gene: -; j_gene: TRBJ2-2; abundance: -; CDR3nt: TGCAGTGCTAGAGTCCGACTAGTTACCGGGGAGCTGTTTTTT; CDR3aa: CSARVRLVTGELFF
v_gene: TRBV28; d_gene: -; j_gene: TRBJ2-2; abundance: few; CDR3nt: TGTGCCAGCAGTTCCACAGGGAAGATTGACACCGGGGAGCTGTTTTTT; CDR3aa: CASSSTGKIDTGELFF
v_gene: TRBV12-3/TRBV12-4; d_gene: -; j_gene: TRBJ2-7; abundance: many; CDR3nt: TGTGCCAGCGGGGTAACAAAGTACACAACAGGGCAGTACTTC; CDR3aa: CASGVTKYTTGQYF
v_gene: TRBV28; d_gene: TRBD1; j_gene: TRBJ2-7; abundance: many; CDR3nt: TGTGCCAGCAGCCGACCGGGACAGGGGACGGAAGGGTCCTACGAGCAGTACTTC; CDR3aa: CASSRPGQGTEGSYEQYF
v_gene: TRBV12-3/TRBV12-4; d_gene: TRBD1; j_gene: TRBJ1-1; abundance: many; CDR3nt: TGTGCCAGCAGTTCCGGGACAGGGGCCGGCTTCACTGAAGCTTTCTTT; CDR3aa: CASSSGTGAGFTEAFF
v_gene: TRBV28; d_gene: -; j_gene: TRBJ2-3; abundance: few; CDR3nt: TGTGCCAGCAGTGACAGTCGCGGCACGCAGTATTTT; CDR3aa: CASSDSRGTQYF
v_gene: TRBV12-3/TRBV12-4; d_gene: -; j_gene: TRBJ1-1; abundance: many; CDR3nt: TGTGCCAGCAGTTCTCCCTTTGGGAGCTTGGGTACTGAAGCTTTCTTT; CDR3aa: CASSSPFGSLGTEAFF
v_gene: TRBV15; d_gene: -; j_gene: TRBJ1-1; abundance: few; CDR3nt: TGTGCCACCAGCAGGGGGGGGGGAATGAACACTGAAGCTTTCTTT; CDR3aa: CATSRGGGMNTEAFF
v_gene: TRBV7-2; d_gene: TRBD2; j_gene: TRBJ2-5; abundance: many; CDR3nt: TGTGCCAGCAGCCCCCAGACTAGCGGGAGGGCCACCCAGTACTTC; CDR3aa: CASSPQTSGRATQYF
v_gene: TRBV28; d_gene: -; j_gene: TRBJ1-2; abundance: many; CDR3nt: TGTGCCAGCAGTTTTCAGGGGTCCTATGGCTACACCTTC; CDR3aa: CASSFQGSYGYTF
v_gene: TRBV7-8; d_gene: TRBD2; j_gene: TRBJ2-5; abundance: many; CDR3nt: TGTGCCAGCAGCTGGGCTAGCGGGAACTTGGAGACCCAGTACTTC; CDR3aa: CASSWASGNLETQYF
v_gene: TRBV12-3/TRBV12-4; d_gene: TRBD1; j_gene: TRBJ2-5; abundance: few; CDR3nt: TGTGCCAGCAGTTTAGCGCCTCCCGGACAGGGGGCCGGGGAGACCCAGTACTTC; CDR3aa: CASSLAPPGQGAGETQYF
v_gene: TRBV2; d_gene: -; j_gene: TRBJ1-1; abundance: many; CDR3nt: TGTGCCAGCAGTGATGGATCCTACACTGAAGCTTTCTTT; CDR3aa: CASSDGSYTEAFF
v_gene: TRBV28; d_gene: -; j_gene: TRBJ1-1; abundance: many; CDR3nt: TGTGCCAGCAGCTCATGGGAGGGCTTGGGTACTGAAGCTTTCTTT; CDR3aa: CASSSWEGLGTEAFF
v_gene: TRBV12-3/TRBV12-4; d_gene: -; j_gene: TRBJ2-5; abundance: many; CDR3nt: TGTGCCAGCAGTTCGCTCTACGGCCAAGAGACCCAGTACTTC; CDR3aa: CASSSLYGQETQYF
v_gene: TRBV5-1; d_gene: -; j_gene: TRBJ1-1; abundance: few; CDR3nt: TGCGTCAGCAGCTGGGGCGATCGACCTGAAGCTTTCTTT; CDR3aa: CVSSWGDRPEAFF
v_gene: TRBV7-2; d_gene: TRBD2; j_gene: TRBJ2-2; abundance: -; CDR3nt: TGTGCCAGCAGCTCCACCCGGACTAGCCGAAACACCGGGGAGCTGTTTTTT; CDR3aa: CASSSTRTSRNTGELFF
v_gene: TRBV6-2/TRBV6-3; d_gene: -; j_gene: TRBJ1-6; abundance: -; CDR3nt: TGTGCCAGCGGCCCTACGGCGCCCGGAGGAGGTTCACCCCTCCACTTT; CDR3aa: CASGPTAPGGGSPLHF
v_gene: TRBV12-3/TRBV12-4; d_gene: TRBD1; j_gene: TRBJ1-5; abundance: -; CDR3nt: TGTGCCAGCCAGGGGGTTGGGCAGCCCCAGCATTTT; CDR3aa: CASQGVGQPQHF
v_gene: TRBV12-3/TRBV12-4; d_gene: -; j_gene: TRBJ2-1; abundance: few; CDR3nt: TGTGCCAGCAGCCAAGGGGGGTTCCCCTACAATGAGCAGTTCTTC; CDR3aa: CASSQGGFPYNEQFF
v_gene: TRBV7-2; d_gene: -; j_gene: TRBJ2-6; abundance: few; CDR3nt: TGTGCCAGCAGCCGCCCGGGGGCCAACGTCCTGACTTTC; CDR3aa: CASSRPGANVLTF
v_gene: TRBV30; d_gene: -; j_gene: TRBJ1-1; abundance: many; CDR3nt: TGTGCCTGGACAGGTTTGGACGACACTGAAGCTTTCTTT; CDR3aa: CAWTGLDDTEAFF
v_gene: TRBV20-1; d_gene: -; j_gene: TRBJ2-7; abundance: few; CDR3nt: TGCAGTGCTAGAGATGTGATTAGAACCTACGAGCAGTACTTC; CDR3aa: CSARDVIRTYEQYF
v_gene: TRBV7-9; d_gene: TRBD2; j_gene: TRBJ2-7; abundance: -; CDR3nt: TGTGCCAACAGCATGCCCAAGACTAGCGGGAGCTCCTACGAGCAGTACTTC; CDR3aa: CANSMPKTSGSSYEQYF
v_gene: TRBV29-1; d_gene: -; j_gene: TRBJ1-2; abundance: few; CDR3nt: TGCAGCGTTGAAGATCTGTCCAACAGGGCTGGCTACACCTTC; CDR3aa: CSVEDLSNRAGYTF
v_gene: TRBV7-9; d_gene: -; j_gene: TRBJ1-4; abundance: -; CDR3nt: TGTGCCAGCAGCGCAGGCCTTAATGAAAAACTGTTTTTT; CDR3aa: CASSAGLNEKLFF
v_gene: TRBV6-1; d_gene: TRBD2; j_gene: TRBJ2-5; abundance: few; CDR3nt: TGTGCCAGCACCTCACTAGCGGGCCCTAGCACCCAGTACTTC; CDR3aa: CASTSLAGPSTQYF
v_gene: TRBV6-2/TRBV6-3; d_gene: -; j_gene: TRBJ2-2; abundance: few; CDR3nt: TGTGCCAGCATCCAGGGGCCGGACACCGGGGAGCTGTTTTTT; CDR3aa: CASIQGPDTGELFF
v_gene: TRBV3-1; d_gene: -; j_gene: TRBJ1-2; abundance: -; CDR3nt: TGTGCCAGCAGCCAAGACCACCTAACAGTTGGTGGTGGCTACACCTTC; CDR3aa: CASSQDHLTVGGGYTF
v_gene: TRBV5-1; d_gene: TRBD2; j_gene: TRBJ2-7; abundance: -; CDR3nt: TGCGCCAGCAGCTTGTTGGCTAGCGGGAGTTTCTACGAGCAGTACTTC; CDR3aa: CASSLLASGSFYEQYF
v_gene: TRBV5-4; d_gene: -; j_gene: TRBJ2-7; abundance: few; CDR3nt: TGTGCCAGCAGCCGACCGGGTGACCTGCCTTCCTACGAGCAGTACTTC; CDR3aa: CASSRPGDLPSYEQYF
v_gene: TRBV20-1; d_gene: TRBD1; j_gene: TRBJ1-5; abundance: -; CDR3nt: TGCAGTGCTAGAGGGGGACAGGCTGATCAGCCCCAGCATTTT; CDR3aa: CSARGGQADQPQHF
v_gene: TRBV10-3; d_gene: TRBD2; j_gene: TRBJ2-1; abundance: -; CDR3nt: TGTGCCATCAGTGACCCGGGACTAGCGGGAGATGAGCAGTTCTTC; CDR3aa: CAISDPGLAGDEQFF
v_gene: TRBV2; d_gene: TRBD2; j_gene: TRBJ2-5; abundance: -; CDR3nt: TGTGCCAGCAGTGACGGCGGGTCTAGCGGGAGGTGGCAAGGGACCCAGTACTTC; CDR3aa: CASSDGGSSGRWQGTQYF